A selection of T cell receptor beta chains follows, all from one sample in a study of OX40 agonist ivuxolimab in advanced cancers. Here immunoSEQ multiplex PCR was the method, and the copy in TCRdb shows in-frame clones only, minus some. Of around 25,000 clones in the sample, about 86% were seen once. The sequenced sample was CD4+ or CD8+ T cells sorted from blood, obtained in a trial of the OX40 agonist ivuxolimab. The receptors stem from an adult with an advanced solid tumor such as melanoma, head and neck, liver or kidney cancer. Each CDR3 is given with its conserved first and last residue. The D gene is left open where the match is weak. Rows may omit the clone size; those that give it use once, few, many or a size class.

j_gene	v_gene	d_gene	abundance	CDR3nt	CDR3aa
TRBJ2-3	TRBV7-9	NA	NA	TGTGCCAGCAGCTTAGTCACAGCCAGCACAGATACGCAGTATTTT	CASSLVTASTDTQYF
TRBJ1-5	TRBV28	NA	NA	TGTGCCAGCAGTTTATACACTTCTGGAGGGGTTCAGCCCCAGCATTTT	CASSLYTSGGVQPQHF
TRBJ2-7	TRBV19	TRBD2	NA	TGTGCCAGTAAAAACCAACTAGCGGGGGGGCTAGACGAGCAGTACTTC	CASKNQLAGGLDEQYF
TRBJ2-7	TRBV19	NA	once	TGTTCCCCCCAGGGGCGAGCGGGGTTGACTCTCTACGAGCAGTACTTC	CSPQGRAGLTLYEQYF
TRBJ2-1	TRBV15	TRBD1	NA	TGTGCCACCAGCAGGTCCTGGGGGGGACAGGGGGCGAATGAGCAGTTCTTC	CATSRSWGGQGANEQFF
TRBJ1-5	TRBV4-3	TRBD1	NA	TGCGCCAGCAGCCAAGATAGAGTACAGGGGAATCAGCCCCAGCATTTT	CASSQDRVQGNQPQHF
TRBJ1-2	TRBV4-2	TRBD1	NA	TGTGCCAGCAGCCAAGATCTGGCGGGACAGGGAGATTCTTACTATGGCTACACCTTC	CASSQDLAGQGDSYYGYTF
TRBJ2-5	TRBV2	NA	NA	TGTGCCAGCAGTGGGGCCAGAGAAGAGACCCAGTACTTC	CASSGAREETQYF
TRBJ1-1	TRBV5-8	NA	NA	TGTGCCAGCAGCTTCGGGGCTGACACTGAAGCTTTCTTT	CASSFGADTEAFF
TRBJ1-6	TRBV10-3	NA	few	TGTGCCATCAGTGAGTCCGGACAGCCTCGGGACTTT	CAISESGQPRDF
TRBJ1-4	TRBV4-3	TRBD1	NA	TGCGCCAGCAGCCAAGATGGAACAGGGGGAAATGAAAAACTGTTTTTT	CASSQDGTGGNEKLFF
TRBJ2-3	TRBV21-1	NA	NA	TGTGCCGGTTTGGGCAGACCCCCTAGCACAGATACGCAGTATTTT	CAGLGRPPSTDTQYF
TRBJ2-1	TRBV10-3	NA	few	TGTGCCATCAGTGAGGACAGGACGCGGGATGAGCAGTTCTTC	CAISEDRTRDEQFF
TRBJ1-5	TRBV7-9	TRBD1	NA	TGTGCCACCAAGAATGAGGGGGCGGGGCAGCCCCAGCATTTT	CATKNEGAGQPQHF
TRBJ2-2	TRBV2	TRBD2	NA	TGTGCCAGCAGTGGGCGGCTAGCGGGGGACGGCGGGGAGCTGTTTTTT	CASSGRLAGDGGELFF
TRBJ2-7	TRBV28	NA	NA	TGTGCCAGCAGTTTAAGGCTCGTGGTAGACGAGCAGTACTTC	CASSLRLVVDEQYF
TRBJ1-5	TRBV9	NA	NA	TGTGCCAGCAGCCAAAGCCCCGGACAGCCCCAGCATTTT	CASSQSPGQPQHF
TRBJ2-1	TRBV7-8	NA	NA	TGTGCCAGCAGCCCATTAGCCCTATATTACAATGAGCAGTTCTTC	CASSPLALYYNEQFF
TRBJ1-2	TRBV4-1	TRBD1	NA	TGCGCCAGCAGCCAAGAGGGACAGGGAAGAAGCTATGGCTACACCTTC	CASSQEGQGRSYGYTF
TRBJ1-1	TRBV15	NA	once	TGTGCCACCAGAGACCAACCCAACTTGGTGACTGAAGCTTTCTTT	CATRDQPNLVTEAFF
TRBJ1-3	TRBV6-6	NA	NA	NA	CASSSSTGYQGNTIYF
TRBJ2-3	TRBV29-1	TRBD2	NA	TGCAGCGTTGAAGGACTAGCGGGTTCGGATACGCAGTATTTT	CSVEGLAGSDTQYF
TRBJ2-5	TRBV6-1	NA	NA	TGTGCCAGCAGTGTACGACAAGGGAAAGAGACCCAGTACTTC	CASSVRQGKETQYF
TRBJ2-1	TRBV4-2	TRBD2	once	TGTGCCAGCAGCCAAGATCTAGCGGATGAGCAGTTCTTC	CASSQDLADEQFF
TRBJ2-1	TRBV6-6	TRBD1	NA	TGTGCCAGCGGGCCACAGGGGAGCTCCTACAATGAGCAGTTCTTC	CASGPQGSSYNEQFF
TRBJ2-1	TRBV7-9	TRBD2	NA	TGTGCCAGCAGCTTCCGCTTAGGGACTAGCGGGAGGGGTTGGCAGTTCTTC	CASSFRLGTSGRGWQFF
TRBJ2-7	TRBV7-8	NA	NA	TGTGCCAGCAGGTCGGGACGGCCCCCCTACGAGCAGTACTTC	CASRSGRPPYEQYF
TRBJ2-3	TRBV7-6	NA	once	TGTGCCAGCAGCTTAGCCGGGGACCGGGGCACAGATACGCAGTATTTT	CASSLAGDRGTDTQYF
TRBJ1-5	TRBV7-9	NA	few	TGTGCCAGCAGCTTAGGCAGGGATCAGCCCCAGCATTTT	CASSLGRDQPQHF